Below are 32 T cell receptor beta chains sequenced from a single sample in a study of cytomegalovirus exposure and HLA in healthy donors. Profiled with immunoSEQ multiplex PCR; TCRdb holds only in-frame clones, not every one. The top ten clones hold 10% to 13% of a sample with some 170,000 clones, about four fifths of them seen once. Sequenced input: PBMCs. The receptors derive from a man between 25 and 39 years old in good health and CMV-seropositive.

The table lists this clone with a count of one. The chain is built from TRBV29-1 and TRBJ2-3; no reliable D call. This CDR3 has 11 amino acids. Trimming cost V 5 bases and J 0 bases, with 3 bases left between them. The V gene's germline CDR1 is SQVTM and CDR2 ANQGSEA. Here the CDR3 DNA reads TGCAGCGTTCAAAGCACAGATACGCAGTATTTT. Protein product: CSVQSTDTQYF.

The V and J genes are TRBV9 and TRBJ2-1; perhaps TRBD2 as D (6 bases). The CDR3 sequence is 15 residues long. Trimming shortened V by 3 bases and J by 5 bases, and 15 bases separated the two germline ends. Germline CDR1 is SGDLS and CDR2 is YYNGEE. The CDR3 DNA reads as TGTGCCAGCAGCGCGTCCGGGACTGCTAACAATGAGCAGTTCTTC. It encodes CASSASGTANNEQFF.

Only a few counts were recorded for this clone. This rearrangement joins TRBV9 to TRBJ2-2; the match to TRBD2 covers 8 bases. Losses at the gene ends were 4 bases for V and 4 bases for J; bases not matched to a gene: 9. The CDR3 length is 16 residues. Germline CDR1 and CDR2: SGDLS and YYNGEE. The CDR3 DNA reads as TGTGCCAGCAGCCCGAGCGGGGGCCTACCCACCGGGGAGCTGTTTTTT. This translates into CASSPSGGLPTGELFF.

The rearrangement uses TRBV28 and TRBJ2-7; 9 nucleotides match TRBD2. The ends lost 3 bases at V and 6 bases at J; junction bases unmatched: 9. There are 15 residues in the CDR3. CDR1 and CDR2 from the germline V gene are MDHEN and SYDVKM. The CDR3 coding sequence is TGTGCCAGCAGTTTCGTCGGGCTAGCGGGATCCGAGCAGTACTTC. Translated, it gives CASSFVGLAGSEQYF.

The chain employs TRBV11-2 and TRBJ2-1; TRBD2 aligns across 13 bases. CDR3 size: 15 residues. V gave up 5 bases and J gave up 9 bases; unmatched junction bases: 7. CDR1 is SGHAT, CDR2 FQNNGV, per germline. The CDR3 spells CASSRGTSGVGEQFF. The DNA for the CDR3 is TGTGCCAGCAGCAGGGGGACTAGCGGGGTTGGTGAGCAGTTCTTC.

This clone was recorded a few times. The chain is built from TRBV10-3 and TRBJ2-7; possible D gene TRBD2, 7 bases. Trimming pared 2 bases from V and 0 bases from J, leaving 17 bases between. This CDR3 is built from 17 residues. Germline values: CDR1 ENHRY, CDR2 SYGVKD. The CDR3 sequence: CAISEKAGRGFSYEQYF. In nucleotides, the CDR3 is TGTGCCATCAGTGAGAAGGCGGGGAGGGGGTTCTCCTACGAGCAGTACTTC.

Ten or more counts support this clone. This sequence joins TRBV4-3 and TRBJ2-7; TRBD1 matches 7 bases. Trimming removed 2 bases from V and 5 bases from J; junction bases left unmatched: 3. The CDR3 covers 13 residues. From germline, CDR1 is LGHNA and CDR2 YSLEER. CDR3 nucleotides: TGCGCCAGCAGCCAATACAGGGGAGACGAGCAGTACTTC. This gives the protein CASSQYRGDEQYF.

V is TRBV25-1 and J is TRBJ2-3; TRBD2 aligns across 7 bases. Germline CDR1 and CDR2: MGHDK and SYGVNS. Trimming took 3 bases from V and 5 from J; bases not matched to a gene: 8. The length of the CDR3 is 15 residues. Here the CDR3 reads CASSEMSGAGDTQYF. CDR3 DNA: TGTGCCAGCAGTGAGATGAGCGGGGCGGGAGATACGCAGTATTTT.

The rearrangement uses TRBV9 and TRBJ2-3, with D unclear. Germline assignment: CDR1 SGDLS and CDR2 YYNGEE. CDR3 length: 14 residues. Trimming stripped 0 bases from V and 6 bases from J, with 11 bases between. The DNA for the CDR3 is TGTGCCAGCAGCGTAGAGGTAGCTTCGGATACGCAGTATTTT. Translating gives CASSVEVASDTQYF. Drawing the rest from reference TRBV9 and TRBJ2-3, the complete variable domain is DSGVTQTPKHLITATGQRVTLRCSPRSGDLSVYWYQQSLDQGLQFLIQYYNGEERAKGNILERFSAQQFPDLHSELNLSSLELGDSALYFCASSVEVASDTQYFGPGTRLTVL.

The V call is TRBV28, the J call TRBJ1-4; possible D gene TRBD1, 6 bases. The CDR3 runs 13 residues. Germline-derived CDR1 and CDR2 are MDHEN and SYDVKM. The V gene lost 3 bases and the J gene lost 8 bases, with 10 bases spanning the gap. CDR3 region: CASSFRQEEKLFF. The CDR3 DNA reads as TGTGCCAGCAGTTTCAGACAGGAGGAAAAACTGTTTTTT.

The count of this clone is one. The rearrangement links TRBV7-8 to TRBJ1-1, with TRBD1 matching over 9 bases. The germline CDR1 and CDR2 sequences are SGHVS and FQNEAQ. V lost 1 base, J lost 5 bases, and 5 bases stayed unmatched. The CDR3 is 15 amino acids. The CDR3 here is CASSLGPGQGTEAFF. In nucleotides, the CDR3 is TGTGCCAGCAGCTTAGGACCGGGACAGGGTACTGAAGCTTTCTTT.

This clone showed up just once. The genes are TRBV5-1 and TRBJ2-3; the D gene is possibly TRBD2 (5 bases). From germline, CDR1 is SGHRS and CDR2 YFSETQ. The CDR3 sequence is 14 residues long. Between the trimmed V and J ends, which lost 6 bases and 1 base, there was a span of 12 bases. CDR3 in DNA: TGCGCCAGCAAGGACGGGGATCGCACAGATACGCAGTATTTT. It yields the protein CASKDGDRTDTQYF.

CDR3 DNA sequence: TGTGCCGCCCTCCGGCTAGCGGGGCACTACGAGCAGTACTTC. Translating it yields CAALRLAGHYEQYF. V gene TRBV27 combines with J gene TRBJ2-7; TRBD2 matches 9 bases. The CDR3 length is 14 residues. Looked up from germline, CDR1 is MNHEY and CDR2 is SMNVEV (reference sequence). The V and J ends lost 11 bases and 3 bases, in that order; junction bases with no gene match: 11.

The chain joins TRBV5-1 to TRBJ2-3; D remains unclear. Between the trimmed V and J ends, which lost 1 base and 4 bases, there was a span of 4 bases. Germline CDR1 SGHRS, CDR2 YFSETQ. This CDR3 spans 12 amino acids. CDR3 sequence: CASSLSSDTQYF. CDR3 nucleotides: TGCGCCAGCAGCTTGTCCTCAGATACGCAGTATTTT. Full variable domain (missing parts from reference TRBV5-1 and TRBJ2-3): KAGVTQTPRYLIKTRGQQVTLSCSPISGHRSVSWYQQTPGQGLQFLFEYFSETQRNKGNFPGRFSGRQFSNSRSEMNVSTLELGDSALYLCASSLSSDTQYFGPGTRLTVL.

This chain links TRBV5-6 with TRBJ2-5; TRBD2 matches 11 bases. V shed 2 bases, J shed 0 bases, and the junction held 12 bases outside the gene matches. Germline CDR1 and CDR2: SGHDT and YYEEEE. CDR3 length: 19 residues. The CDR3 DNA follows: TGTGCCAGCAGCTTCTCGATGGGACTAGCGGACCTGTACCAAGAGACCCAGTACTTC. It specifies CASSFSMGLADLYQETQYF.

The chain uses TRBV19 and TRBJ1-5; TRBD1 matches at 8 bases. CDR1 and CDR2 from the germline V gene are LNHDA and SQIVND (reference sequence). This CDR3 contains 17 residues. V was pared by 8 bases and J by 0 bases, with 12 bases of the junction left unmatched. The CDR3 DNA follows: TGTGCCAGTGAAGATACAGGGGGTTTCTATAGCAATCAGCCCCAGCATTTT. Translating it yields CASEDTGGFYSNQPQHF.

This clone has a single count. The chain is built from TRBV4-3 and TRBJ1-5, with D hard to call. The CDR3 sequence is 16 residues long. CDR1 is LGHNA and CDR2 is YSLEER in the germline V gene. V lost 0 bases and J lost 0, with 9 bases in between. The CDR3 here is CASSQDYSSSNQPQHF. The CDR3 DNA is TGCGCCAGCAGCCAAGATTACAGTTCTAGCAATCAGCCCCAGCATTTT.

J is TRBJ2-5 and V is TRBV28; unclear D gene. The ends were cut back, 6 bases at V and 4 bases at J, with 9 bases in the middle. CDR3 length: 12 amino acids. CDR1 is MDHEN and CDR2 is SYDVKM in the germline V gene. The CDR3 nucleotides are TGTGCCAGCAGCCGCGCGTTAGAGACCCAGTACTTC. This codes for CASSRALETQYF.

The chain couples TRBV6-1 to TRBJ2-7; TRBD1 matches at 9 bases. Losses at the gene ends were 4 bases for V and 4 bases for J; bases not matched to a gene: 8. The CDR3 consists of 15 residues. The germline CDR1 and CDR2 sequences are MNHNS and SASEGT. In DNA, the CDR3 is TGTGCCAGCAGTGTCCGGGACAGGGATGTTTACGAGCAGTACTTC. It translates to CASSVRDRDVYEQYF.

The rearrangement uses TRBV6-6 and TRBJ2-5; maybe TRBD1 (6 bases). The germline V gene has CDR1 MNHNY and CDR2 SVGAGI (reference sequence). This CDR3 has 12 amino acids. V was cut by 8 bases and J by 2 bases, with 9 bases left in between. CDR3 in amino acids: CASQQGQETQYF. The DNA for the CDR3 is TGTGCCAGCCAACAGGGTCAAGAGACCCAGTACTTC.

The genes are TRBV7-2 and TRBJ2-2; D is possibly TRBD1 (7 bases). CDR1 and CDR2 from the germline V gene are SGHTA and FQGNSA. V lost 0 bases and J lost 5, with 10 bases in between. The CDR3 spans 15 residues. The CDR3 DNA follows: TGTGCCAGCAGCTTAGCGCCAGGGGGGACCGGGGAGCTGTTTTTT. Translated: CASSLAPGGTGELFF.

The chain recombines TRBV10-3 with TRBJ2-3; 10 positions match TRBD2. The CDR3 is made up of 15 amino acids. The germline V gene encodes CDR1 ENHRY and CDR2 SYGVKD. V lost 3 bases to trimming and J lost 2 bases; unmatched junction nucleotides: 2. The CDR3 loop is CAISDTSGNTDTQYF. DNA for the CDR3: TGTGCCATCAGTGATACTAGCGGGAACACAGATACGCAGTATTTT.

This chain uses TRBV6-5 with TRBJ2-5; no firm D call. The germline V and J ends were trimmed by 8 bases and 1 base, with 8 bases remaining between them. CDR1 is MNHEY and CDR2 is SVGAGI in the germline V gene. This CDR3 contains 12 residues. CDR3 DNA sequence: TGTGCCAGCGTTGACACCCAAGAGACCCAGTACTTC. Translation gives CASVDTQETQYF.

The J gene is TRBJ2-7, the V gene TRBV5-5; TRBD1 is a possible D gene (5 bases). This CDR3 comprises 14 residues. In germline, CDR1 is SGHKS, CDR2 YYEKEE (reference sequence). The V and J ends lost 0 bases and 1 base respectively, with 8 bases between them. CDR3 protein: CASSLDRPSYEQYF. CDR3 DNA: TGTGCCAGCAGCTTGGACAGGCCTTCCTACGAGCAGTACTTC. The entire variable domain, with the rest obtained from reference TRBV5-5 and TRBJ2-7, is as follows: DAGVTQSPTHLIKTRGQQVTLRCSPISGHKSVSWYQQVLGQGPQFIFQYYEKEERGRGNFPDRFSARQFPNYSSELNVNALLLGDSALYLCASSLDRPSYEQYFGPGTRLTVT.

V is TRBV28 and J is TRBJ2-7, with D possibly being TRBD1 (6 bases). CDR1 and CDR2 from the germline V gene are MDHEN and SYDVKM. V gave up 8 bases and J gave up 3 bases, with 20 bases separating them. This CDR3 spans 15 amino acids. The CDR3 sequence is CASEAGPGESYEQYF. The CDR3 DNA is TGTGCCAGCGAGGCCGGGCCAGGGGAGAGCTACGAGCAGTACTTC.

This clone was detected a few times. This chain connects TRBV30 to TRBJ1-6; D gene unclear. In germline, CDR1 is GTSNPN, CDR2 SVGIG (reference sequence). V was pared by 0 bases and J by 4 bases, with 7 bases between. The CDR3 has 14 amino acids. CDR3 sequence (DNA): TGTGCCTGGAGTGTACGGGATTATAATTCACCCCTCCACTTT. It encodes CAWSVRDYNSPLHF.

Sample share makes this clone medium-sized (0.01 to 0.1%). The rearrangement links TRBV2 to TRBJ1-5, with TRBD1 identical over 9 bases. The CDR3 totals 15 residues. CDR1 SNHLY and CDR2 FYNNEI come from the germline V gene. V lost 6 bases and J lost 7; bases outside the gene matches: 10. The CDR3 region has the DNA TGTGCCAGCAGCGAAACAGGGGGCTCGCGGCAGCCCCAGCATTTT. It specifies CASSETGGSRQPQHF.

The chain employs TRBV29-1 and TRBJ2-7, with 10 bases matching TRBD1. V shed 7 bases, J shed 5 bases, and the junction held 11 bases outside the gene matches. The CDR3 has 14 amino acids. CDR1 and CDR2 (germline): SQVTM, ANQGSEA. CDR3 in amino acids: CSAGWDRGEDEQYF. CDR3 nucleotide sequence: TGCAGCGCCGGTTGGGACAGGGGAGAAGACGAGCAGTACTTC.

The table lists this clone with a count of one. The rearrangement uses TRBV6-5 and TRBJ2-2, with D possibly TRBD1 on 6 matching bases. V lost 0 bases to trimming and J lost 5 bases, with 10 bases between them. This CDR3 is 15 amino acids long. Per germline, CDR1 MNHEY and CDR2 SVGAGI. Here the CDR3 DNA reads TGTGCCAGCAGTTACTCGATTCAGGGGACCGGGGAGCTGTTTTTT. Translating it yields CASSYSIQGTGELFF.

The chain combines TRBV6-1 with TRBJ1-4; 9 nucleotides align to TRBD1. This CDR3 is built from 15 residues. The J segment lost 8 bases and the V segment lost 5 bases, leaving 9 bases of the junction unmatched. CDR1 and CDR2 from the germline V gene are MNHNS and SASEGT. In DNA, the CDR3 is TGTGCCAGCAGTCCAGGGTCACAGGGGGCGGAAAAACTGTTTTTT. Protein: CASSPGSQGAEKLFF.

The chain employs TRBV23-1 and TRBJ2-6; 9 bases agree with TRBD1. TRBV23-1 is designated an ORF whose function remains uncertain. This CDR3 contains 19 residues. V lost 2 bases and J lost 1; bases outside the gene matches: 9. Here the CDR3 DNA reads TGCGCCAGCAGTCAAAAACAGGGGGCTGCGAAATCTGGGGCCAACGTCCTGACTTTC. Translation gives CASSQKQGAAKSGANVLTF.

The chain combines TRBV4-1 with TRBJ1-5; weak D call: TRBD1 (6 bases). Germline assignment: CDR1 MGHRA and CDR2 YSYEKL. Trimming removed 0 bases from V and 4 bases from J, with 10 bases in between. The CDR3 contains 15 residues. CDR3 nucleotide sequence: TGCGCCAGCAGCCAAGAATCTACAGGGAATCAGCCCCAGCATTTT. Translation: CASSQESTGNQPQHF.